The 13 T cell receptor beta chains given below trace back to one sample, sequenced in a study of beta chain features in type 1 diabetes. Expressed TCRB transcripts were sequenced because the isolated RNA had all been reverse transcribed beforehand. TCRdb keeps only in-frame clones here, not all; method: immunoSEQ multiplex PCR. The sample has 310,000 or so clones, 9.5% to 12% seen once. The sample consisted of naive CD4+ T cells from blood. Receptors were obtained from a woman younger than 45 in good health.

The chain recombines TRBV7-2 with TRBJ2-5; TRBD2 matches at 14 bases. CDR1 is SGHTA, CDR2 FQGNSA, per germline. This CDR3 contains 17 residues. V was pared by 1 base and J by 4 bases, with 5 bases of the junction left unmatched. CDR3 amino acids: CASSLVSGLAGGETQYF. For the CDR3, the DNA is TGTGCCAGCAGCTTAGTATCTGGACTAGCGGGAGGAGAGACCCAGTACTTC.

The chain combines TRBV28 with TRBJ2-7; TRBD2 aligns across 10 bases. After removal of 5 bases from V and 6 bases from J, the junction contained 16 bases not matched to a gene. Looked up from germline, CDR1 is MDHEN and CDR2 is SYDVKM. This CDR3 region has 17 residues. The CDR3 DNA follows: TGTGCCAGCAGTGGGACGTTCGGGACTAGCGAATTCGGCGAGCAGTACTTC. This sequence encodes CASSGTFGTSEFGEQYF.

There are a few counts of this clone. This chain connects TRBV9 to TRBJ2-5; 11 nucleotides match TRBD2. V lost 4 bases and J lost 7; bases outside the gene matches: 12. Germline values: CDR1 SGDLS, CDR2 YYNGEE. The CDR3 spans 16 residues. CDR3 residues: CASSPRGLADGGTQYF. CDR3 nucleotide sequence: TGTGCCAGCAGCCCGCGGGGACTAGCGGACGGAGGGACCCAGTACTTC.

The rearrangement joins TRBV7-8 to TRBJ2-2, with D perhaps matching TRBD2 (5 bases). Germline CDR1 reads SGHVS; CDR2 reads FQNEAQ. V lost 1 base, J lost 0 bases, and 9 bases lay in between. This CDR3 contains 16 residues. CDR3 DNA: TGTGCCAGCAGCTTAGTCCGGCGGGCGAACACCGGGGAGCTGTTTTTT. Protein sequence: CASSLVRRANTGELFF.

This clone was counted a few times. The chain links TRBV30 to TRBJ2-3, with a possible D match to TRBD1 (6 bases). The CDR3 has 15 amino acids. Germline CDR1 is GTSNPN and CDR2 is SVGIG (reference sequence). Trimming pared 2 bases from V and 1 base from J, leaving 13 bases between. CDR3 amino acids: CAWSIRGLGTDTQYF. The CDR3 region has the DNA TGTGCCTGGAGTATCAGGGGTCTGGGCACAGATACGCAGTATTTT.

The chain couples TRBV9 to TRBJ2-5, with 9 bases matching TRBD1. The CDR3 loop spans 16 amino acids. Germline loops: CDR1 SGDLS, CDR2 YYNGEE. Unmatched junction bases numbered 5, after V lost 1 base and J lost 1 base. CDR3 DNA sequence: TGTGCCAGCAGCGTATGGGGACAGGGCGGCCAAGAGACCCAGTACTTC. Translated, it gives CASSVWGQGGQETQYF.

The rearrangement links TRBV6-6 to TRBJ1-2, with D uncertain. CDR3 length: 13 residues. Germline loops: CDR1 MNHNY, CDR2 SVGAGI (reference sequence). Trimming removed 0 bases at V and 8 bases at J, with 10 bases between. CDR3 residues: CASSYSMGRGYTF. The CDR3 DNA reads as TGTGCCAGCAGTTACTCGATGGGCCGAGGCTACACCTTC.

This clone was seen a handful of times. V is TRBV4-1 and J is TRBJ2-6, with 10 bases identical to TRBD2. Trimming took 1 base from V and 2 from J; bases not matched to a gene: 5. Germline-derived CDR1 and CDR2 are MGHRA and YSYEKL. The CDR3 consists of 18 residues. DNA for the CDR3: TGCGCCAGCAGCCAAGGCCTAGCGGGAGTAACTGGGGCCAACGTCCTGACTTTC. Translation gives CASSQGLAGVTGANVLTF.

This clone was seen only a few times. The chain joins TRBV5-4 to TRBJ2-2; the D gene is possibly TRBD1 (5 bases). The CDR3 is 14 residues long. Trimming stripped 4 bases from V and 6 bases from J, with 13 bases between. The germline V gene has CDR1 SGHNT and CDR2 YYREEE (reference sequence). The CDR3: CASSPWGDPGELFF. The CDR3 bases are TGTGCCAGCAGCCCCTGGGGCGACCCCGGGGAGCTGTTTTTT.

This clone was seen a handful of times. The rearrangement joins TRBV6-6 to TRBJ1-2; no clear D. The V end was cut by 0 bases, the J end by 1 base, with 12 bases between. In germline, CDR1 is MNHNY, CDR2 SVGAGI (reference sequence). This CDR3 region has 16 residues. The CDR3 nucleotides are TGTGCCAGCAGTTACTCGGCAGGCCTGCTTAACTATGGCTACACCTTC. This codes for CASSYSAGLLNYGYTF.

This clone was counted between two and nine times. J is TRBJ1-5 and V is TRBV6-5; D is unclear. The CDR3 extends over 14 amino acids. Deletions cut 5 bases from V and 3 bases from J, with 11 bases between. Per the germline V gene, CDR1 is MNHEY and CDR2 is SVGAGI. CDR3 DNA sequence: TGTGCCAGCAGTCGTACCCTAAACAATCAGCCCCAGCATTTT. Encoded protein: CASSRTLNNQPQHF.

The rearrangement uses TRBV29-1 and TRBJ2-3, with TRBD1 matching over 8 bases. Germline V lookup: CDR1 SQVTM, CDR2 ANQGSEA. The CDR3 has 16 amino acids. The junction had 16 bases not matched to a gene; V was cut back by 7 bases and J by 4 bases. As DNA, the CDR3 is TGCAGCGCCCTCTTGGTCAGGGGGCGTTCTCCAGATACGCAGTATTTT. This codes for CSALLVRGRSPDTQYF.

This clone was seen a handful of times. The DNA of the CDR3 is TGTGCCAGCAGTTACCCCGGGACTAGCGGACACAATGAGCAGTTCTTC. Residues: CASSYPGTSGHNEQFF. This rearrangement joins TRBV6-6 to TRBJ2-1; 11 nucleotides match TRBD2. The germline CDR1 and CDR2 sequences are MNHNY and SVGAGI (reference sequence). Trimming cost V 2 bases and J 5 bases; bases outside gene matches: 5. The length of the CDR3 is 16 residues.